This T cell receptor (beta chain) was captured in a study of cytomegalovirus exposure and HLA in healthy donors (dated by TCRdb to about 2017). In terms of the full investigation: According to a later analysis, the 120 validation repertoires were produced on the same platform as the roughly 600 repertoires of the first cohort. Along with the roughly 710-subject first cohort, a separate validation cohort of over a hundred different subjects was used. The study was designed to test whether signatures of past pathogen exposure could be identified by cataloging public T cell receptors. High-throughput TCR immunosequencing, statistical association of individual TCRs with disease status, and machine learning were combined to predict cytomegalovirus infection status.

Library method: the immunoSEQ multiplex PCR assay. The study's processing was this. A statistical classification framework was developed to diagnose cytomegalovirus status using the catalog of TCR beta chain sequences. In its TCRdb copy, this immuneACCESS table keeps in-frame sequences only and misses some clones. Where compared with another copy, unresolved V genes explain less than half of these, and the others have no known cause. V, J and clone size are taken as reported in that table, and D and trimming were inferred from the DNA itself. Within this sample are 150,000 to 200,000 clones, with about nine tenths of them counted one time only. The top ten clonotypes cover around 3.8% of the sample. What the study reported, not specific to this receptor: All 130 or so repertoires were used to score co-occurrence in the validation cohort in a later analysis, because that analysis had no HLA typing for the cohort. Three of the identified cytomegalovirus-associated TCR beta chains were confirmed in vitro to be specific for cytomegalovirus antigens. The classifier was reported to diagnose cytomegalovirus status with high specificity and sensitivity in both the original and validation cohorts. The study gave a list of 150 to 200 TCR beta chains associated with cytomegalovirus. A later analysis found that TCRs clustered in the first cohort also tended to co-occur in the 130 or so validation repertoires, with roughly 95% of cluster scores above 0. Most TCR sequences were observed very rarely across donors, whereas some public TCRs were present in many individuals. It was suggested by the authors that the approach could potentially be generalized to other disease states and immunological phenotypes.

Comments on this clone: Which antigen it targets is not known. No much larger clone exists at a distance of one base, and base qualities are not known.

The donors belonged to the validation cohort of about 120 subjects, which was separate from the roughly 670-subject first cohort. Sequencing was done on a sample of PBMCs. The sequence derives from a man aged 18-30 years in good health and CMV-seropositive.

The nucleotides read TGTGCCAGCTCACCACCGTCAGGGGAACGAGAAAAACTGTTTTTT. It specifies CASSPPSGEREKLFF. Rearrangement joined TRBV18 to TRBJ1-4; a weak D assignment points to TRBD1 (6 bases agree). From a lookup of the germline V gene, CDR1 and CDR2 are KGHSH and LQKENI. V lost 0 bases and J lost 8 bases; the stretch between them is 13 bases long. Counted from cysteine to phenylalanine, this CDR3 has 15 amino acids. This entry keeps only the CDR3 DNA: 45 bases, framed from base 1.